The rows below give T cell receptor beta chains drawn from one sample of a study of Tregs in tolerant kidney transplant recipients. Profiling relied on immunoSEQ multiplex PCR, and the TCRdb table lists in-frame clones only, not all of them. The data hold roughly 250,000 clones, with roughly four fifths observed a single time. The sample was CD4+ T cells from blood. Source of these receptors: a human donor in good health. Both conserved end residues are part of each CDR3. A D gene is named only where the DNA matches it firmly.

v_call: TRBV7-3
cdr3_length: 18
d_call: TRBD2
j_call: TRBJ2-3
cdr3_aa: CASSSQPPGLARTDTQYF

v_call: TRBV18
cdr3_length: 14
d_call: TRBD1
j_call: TRBJ1-4
cdr3_aa: CASSPQGAREKLFF

v_call: TRBV6-5
cdr3_length: 14
d_call: TRBD1
j_call: TRBJ1-6
cdr3_aa: CASSYGTGDSPLHF

v_call: TRBV6-5
cdr3_length: 15
d_call: TRBD1
j_call: TRBJ1-2
cdr3_aa: CASSYSRQGTYGYTF

v_call: TRBV5-4
cdr3_length: 19
d_call: TRBD2
j_call: TRBJ2-1
cdr3_aa: CASSLGGLAGLRNYNEQFF

v_call: TRBV7-6
cdr3_length: 16
d_call: NA
j_call: TRBJ2-3
cdr3_aa: CASSLVLGSEADTQYF

v_call: TRBV30
cdr3_length: 13
d_call: NA
j_call: TRBJ1-5
cdr3_aa: CAWSLGKTQPQHF

v_call: TRBV6-1
cdr3_length: 14
d_call: NA
j_call: TRBJ1-6
cdr3_aa: CASSEEGQSSPLHF

v_call: TRBV7-8
cdr3_length: 15
d_call: NA
j_call: TRBJ2-5
cdr3_aa: CASSLRRDSKETQYF

v_call: TRBV5-1
cdr3_length: 17
d_call: TRBD2
j_call: TRBJ2-2
cdr3_aa: CASSLELAGGPAGELFF

v_call: TRBV30
cdr3_length: 15
d_call: NA
j_call: TRBJ1-4
cdr3_aa: CAWSYREPGAEKLFF

v_call: TRBV5-1
cdr3_length: 17
d_call: NA
j_call: TRBJ2-7
cdr3_aa: CASSLAESERYSYEQYF

v_call: TRBV5-5
cdr3_length: 16
d_call: NA
j_call: TRBJ1-6
cdr3_aa: CASSPLGMSYNSPLHF

v_call: TRBV7-7
cdr3_length: 14
d_call: NA
j_call: TRBJ2-3
cdr3_aa: CASSYSGSTDTQYF

v_call: TRBV7-2
cdr3_length: 14
d_call: TRBD1
j_call: NA
cdr3_aa: CASSSDRGRYEQYF

v_call: TRBV4-1
cdr3_length: 16
d_call: TRBD2
j_call: TRBJ2-1
cdr3_aa: CASSQDLTSGSGEQFF

v_call: TRBV11-2
cdr3_length: 15
d_call: TRBD1
j_call: TRBJ2-2
cdr3_aa: CASSPNRGRTGELFF

v_call: TRBV5-4
cdr3_length: 14
d_call: NA
j_call: NA
cdr3_aa: CASSSGIASYEQYF

v_call: TRBV6-5
cdr3_length: 14
d_call: NA
j_call: TRBJ1-2
cdr3_aa: CASRRTASNYGYTF

v_call: TRBV20-1
cdr3_length: 11
d_call: NA
j_call: TRBJ2-5
cdr3_aa: CSASSRETQYF

v_call: TRBV11-2
cdr3_length: 16
d_call: NA
j_call: TRBJ1-1
cdr3_aa: CASSLRLGQMNTEAFF

v_call: TRBV7-6
cdr3_length: 17
d_call: NA
j_call: TRBJ2-6
cdr3_aa: CASSPGLFNSGANVLTF

v_call: TRBV29-1
cdr3_length: 12
d_call: TRBD1
j_call: TRBJ2-7
cdr3_aa: CSVETGGYEQYF

v_call: TRBV4-1
cdr3_length: 18
d_call: TRBD2
j_call: TRBJ2-5
cdr3_aa: CASSQEGDGVAGPGDQYF